The 14 T cell receptor beta chains below come from one sample, sequenced in a study of shared clonotypes between healthy human individuals. Only in-frame clones appear in the TCRdb table, and some are missing; sequencing was by immunoSEQ multiplex PCR. The sample carries about 1.9 million clones, 93% recorded once. Naive-designated CD8 cells lacked CD45RO, were positively enriched for CCR7, and omitted terminally differentiated effector memory CD45RA+ cells. What was sequenced was naive CD8+ T cells from PBMCs. The receptors were sampled from a young man in good health. Some clones in this sample may be carry-over from other donors' samples.

The chain carries TRBV28 and TRBJ1-1; weak D call: TRBD1 (5 bases). Germline CDR1 reads MDHEN; CDR2 reads SYDVKM. There are 14 residues in the CDR3. Trimming took 5 bases from V and 6 from J, leaving 16 bases between them. The CDR3 reads CASSLMGRVAEAFF. The CDR3 DNA sequence: TGTGCCAGCAGTCTAATGGGGCGCGTCGCTGAAGCTTTCTTT.

The V gene is TRBV25-1, the J gene TRBJ2-1; maybe TRBD2 (5 bases). V was trimmed by 7 bases and J by 6 bases, leaving 13 bases between them. This CDR3 is 13 amino acids long. CDR1 MGHDK and CDR2 SYGVNS come from the germline V gene. CDR3 loop: CASTPWETNEQFF. The CDR3, as DNA: TGTGCCAGCACCCCTTGGGAGACCAATGAGCAGTTCTTC.

The rearrangement links TRBV28 to TRBJ2-7; possible D gene TRBD2, 7 bases. From germline, CDR1 is MDHEN and CDR2 SYDVKM. CDR3 length: 13 amino acids. V was cut by 3 bases and J by 5 bases, with 11 bases left in between. The CDR3 sequence is CASSLRGGDEQYF. In DNA form, the CDR3 reads TGTGCCAGCAGTTTGAGAGGGGGGGACGAGCAGTACTTC.

CDR3 in amino acids: CASRATGDQEQYF. In DNA form, the CDR3 reads TGTGCCAGCAGGGCTACAGGGGACCAGGAGCAGTACTTC. V is TRBV28 and J is TRBJ2-7, with 7 nucleotides matching TRBD1. This CDR3 has 13 amino acids. V trimming: 6 bases; J trimming: 7 bases; junction bases outside the gene matches: 9. Germline assignment: CDR1 MDHEN and CDR2 SYDVKM. Complete variable domain (other parts from reference TRBV28 and TRBJ2-7): DVKVTQSSRYLVKRTGEKVFLECVQDMDHENMFWYRQDPGLGLRLIYFSYDVKMKEKGDIPEGYSVSREKKERFSLILESASTNQTSMYLCASRATGDQEQYFGPGTRLTVT.

The chain has TRBV12-5 and TRBJ1-2; 8 bases are shared with TRBD1. V was clipped by 6 bases and J by 13 bases; unmatched bases: 22. CDR3 length: 16 amino acids. Germline-derived CDR1 and CDR2 are LGHNT and FRNRAP. This CDR3 is CASGSYGGTGVRLPTF. In DNA, the CDR3 is TGTGCTAGTGGCTCTTACGGGGGGACAGGAGTGAGGCTGCCCACCTTC. Full variable domain (missing parts from reference TRBV12-5 and TRBJ1-2): DARVTQTPRHKVTEMGQEVTMRCQPILGHNTVFWYRQTMMQGLELLAYFRNRAPLDDSGMPKDRFSAEMPDATLATLKIQPSEPRDSAVYFCASGSYGGTGVRLPTFGSGTRLTVV.

This clone was seen a single time. V and J are TRBV27 and TRBJ2-1; 10 positions match TRBD2. The ends lost 5 bases at V and 7 bases at J; junction bases unmatched: 5. CDR3 length equals 14 residues. Germline V CDR1 and CDR2: MNHEY, SMNVEV (reference sequence). The CDR3 bases are TGTGCCAGCAGTAGCGGGAGGGTCCCTAATGAGCAGTTCTTC. Residues: CASSSGRVPNEQFF.

The chain has TRBV25-1 and TRBJ2-2, with D possibly TRBD1 on 5 matching bases. CDR1 and CDR2 (germline): MGHDK, SYGVNS. CDR3 length: 16 residues. V gave up 3 bases and J gave up 2 bases, with 13 bases separating them. CDR3 in amino acids: CASSEFRDSNTGELFF. As DNA, the CDR3 is TGTGCCAGCAGTGAGTTTAGAGACAGTAACACCGGGGAGCTGTTTTTT.

This clone occurred once. Different DNA sequences within this sample yield the same CDR3. V is TRBV27 and J is TRBJ1-5; 7 bases fit TRBD1. The V gene's germline CDR1 is MNHEY and CDR2 SMNVEV (reference sequence). This CDR3 region has 15 residues. V trimming: 4 bases; J trimming: 0 bases; junction bases outside the gene matches: 3. The CDR3 sequence: CASSSQGFSNQPQHF. CDR3 nucleotide sequence: TGTGCCAGCAGTTCACAGGGGTTTAGCAATCAGCCCCAGCATTTT.

The V and J genes are TRBV7-9 and TRBJ2-7, with 9 bases lining up with TRBD2. The CDR3 has 16 amino acids. J gave up 3 bases and V 5 bases, and 11 bases lay outside the gene matches. Germline CDR1 is SEHNR and CDR2 is FQNEAQ (reference sequence). CDR3 nucleotide sequence: TGTGCCAGCAGCCCTTGGGGAGCGGGAGGAAGCTACGAGCAGTACTTC. Translated, it gives CASSPWGAGGSYEQYF. Full variable domain (outside the CDR3, taken from reference TRBV7-9 and TRBJ2-7): DTGVSQNPRHKITKRGQNVTFRCDPISEHNRLYWYRQTLGQGPEFLTYFQNEAQLEKSRLLSDRFSAERPKGSFSTLEIQRTEQGDSAMYLCASSPWGAGGSYEQYFGPGTRLTVT.

To note about this clone: Distinct nucleotide sequences in the sample also encode this CDR3. This rearrangement joins TRBV6-5 to TRBJ1-2, with 9 positions matching TRBD1. This CDR3 is built from 14 residues. Germline CDR1 reads MNHEY; CDR2 reads SVGAGI. V lost 0 bases, J lost 8 bases, and 4 bases stayed unmatched. The CDR3 loop reads CASSYSGQGGGYTF. CDR3 bases: TGTGCCAGCAGTTACTCGGGACAGGGAGGCGGCTACACCTTC.

The chain is built from TRBV7-2 and TRBJ1-5; D gene ambiguous. This CDR3 has 15 residues. The germline CDR1 and CDR2 sequences are SGHTA and FQGNSA. Trimming pared 5 bases from V and 7 bases from J, leaving 18 bases between. The CDR3 coding sequence is TGTGCCAGCAGCCCCTCGGCTAGAGGGCTCCAGCCCCAGCATTTT. Residues: CASSPSARGLQPQHF.

Only one count was recorded for this clone. The chain carries TRBV25-1 and TRBJ1-5; D is undetermined. V gave up 4 bases and J gave up 0 bases, with 13 bases separating them. This CDR3 has 16 residues. Germline CDR1 is MGHDK and CDR2 is SYGVNS. The CDR3 spells CASSGVGRDSNQPQHF. In nucleotides, the CDR3 is TGTGCCAGCAGTGGGGTGGGGAGGGATAGCAATCAGCCCCAGCATTTT.

The CDR3 region has the DNA TGTGCCAGCAATCCAGACAGGCGATTGAACACTGAAGCTTTCTTT. It is translated as CASNPDRRLNTEAFF. V is TRBV7-9 and J is TRBJ1-1; possibly TRBD1 for D (6 bases). Germline CDR1 SEHNR, CDR2 FQNEAQ (reference sequence). This CDR3 has 15 residues. The V and J ends lost 7 bases and 0 bases respectively, with 15 bases between them.

The V gene is TRBV6-5, the J gene TRBJ2-1; D might be TRBD2 (6 bases). The CDR3 sequence is 16 residues long. V lost 2 bases, J lost 3 bases, and 14 bases lay in between. Germline V CDR1 and CDR2: MNHEY, SVGAGI. CDR3 nucleotides: TGTGCCAGCAGTTACGGATCGGGAGCGAGCTACAATGAGCAGTTCTTC. This gives the protein CASSYGSGASYNEQFF.